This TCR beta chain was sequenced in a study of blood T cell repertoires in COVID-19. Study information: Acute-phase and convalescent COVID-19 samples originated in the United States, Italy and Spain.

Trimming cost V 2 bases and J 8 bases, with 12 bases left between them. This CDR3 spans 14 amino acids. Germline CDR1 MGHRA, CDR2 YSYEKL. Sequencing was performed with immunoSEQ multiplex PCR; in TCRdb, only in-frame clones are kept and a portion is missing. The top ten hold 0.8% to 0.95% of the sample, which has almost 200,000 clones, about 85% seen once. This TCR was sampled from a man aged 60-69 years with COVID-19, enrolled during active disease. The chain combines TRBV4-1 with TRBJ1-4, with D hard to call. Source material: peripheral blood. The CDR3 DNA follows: TGCGCCAGCAGCCAACGGCATGGCGGAGAAAAACTGTTTTTT. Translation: CASSQRHGGEKLFF.